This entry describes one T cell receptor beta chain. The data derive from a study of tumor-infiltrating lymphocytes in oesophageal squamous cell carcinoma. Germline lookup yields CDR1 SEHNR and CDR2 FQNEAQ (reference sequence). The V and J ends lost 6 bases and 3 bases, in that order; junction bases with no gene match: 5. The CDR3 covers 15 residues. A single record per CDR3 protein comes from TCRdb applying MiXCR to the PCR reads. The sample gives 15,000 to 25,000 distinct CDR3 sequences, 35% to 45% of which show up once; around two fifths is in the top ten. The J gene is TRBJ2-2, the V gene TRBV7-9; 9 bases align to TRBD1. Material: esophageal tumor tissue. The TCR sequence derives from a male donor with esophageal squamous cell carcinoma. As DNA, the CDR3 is TGTGCCAGCAGATACGGACAGGGGTACACCGGGGAGCTGTTTTTT. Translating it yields CASRYGQGYTGELFF.